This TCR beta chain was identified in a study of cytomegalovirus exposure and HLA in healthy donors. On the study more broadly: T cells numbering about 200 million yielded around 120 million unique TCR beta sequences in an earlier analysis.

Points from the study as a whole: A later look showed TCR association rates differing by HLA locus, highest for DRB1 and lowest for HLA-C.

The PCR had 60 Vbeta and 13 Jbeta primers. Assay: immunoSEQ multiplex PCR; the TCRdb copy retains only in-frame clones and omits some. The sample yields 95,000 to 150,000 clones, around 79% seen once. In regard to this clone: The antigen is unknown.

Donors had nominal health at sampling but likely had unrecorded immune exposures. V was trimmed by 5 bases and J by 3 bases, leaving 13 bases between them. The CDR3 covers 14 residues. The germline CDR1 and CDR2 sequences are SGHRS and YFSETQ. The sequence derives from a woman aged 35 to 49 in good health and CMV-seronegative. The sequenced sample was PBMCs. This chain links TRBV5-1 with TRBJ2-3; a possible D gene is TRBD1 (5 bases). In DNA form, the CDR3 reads TGCGCCAGCAGTCTGAACGCAGGGACAGATACGCAGTATTTT. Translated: CASSLNAGTDTQYF. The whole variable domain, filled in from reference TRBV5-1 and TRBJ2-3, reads KAGVTQTPRYLIKTRGQQVTLSCSPISGHRSVSWYQQTPGQGLQFLFEYFSETQRNKGNFPGRFSGRQFSNSRSEMNVSTLELGDSALYLCASSLNAGTDTQYFGPGTRLTVL.